Listed here are 12 T cell receptor beta chains from one sample, sequenced in a study of T cells after somatic rescue of genetic block. Profiling relied on immunoSEQ multiplex PCR, and the TCRdb table lists in-frame clones only, not all of them. The sample contains roughly 67,000 clones, 80% to 95% of which appear only once. Sequenced: peripheral blood mononuclear cells (PBMCs). Source of these receptors: a man between 35 and 55 years old.

The chain links TRBV4-3 to TRBJ2-3; maybe TRBD2 (5 bases). CDR1 and CDR2 from the germline V gene are LGHNA and YSLEER. The CDR3 is 15 residues long. V lost 0 bases and J 4 bases, leaving 11 bases between the germline ends. The CDR3 DNA is TGCGCCAGCAGCCAAGATGTGGGGAGCCCAGATACGCAGTATTTT. The encoded protein is CASSQDVGSPDTQYF.

The chain uses TRBV27 and TRBJ2-7; 8 positions match TRBD2. Per the germline V gene, CDR1 is MNHEY and CDR2 is SMNVEV (reference sequence). The V segment lost 3 bases and the J segment 3 bases; nucleotides outside the gene matches: 7. The CDR3 covers 15 residues. CDR3 sequence: CASSFSPGGDYEQYF. The CDR3 coding sequence is TGTGCCAGCAGTTTCTCTCCGGGGGGGGACTACGAGCAGTACTTC.

The chain combines TRBV5-5 with TRBJ1-4; tentatively, D is TRBD1 (5 bases). V lost 1 base, J lost 7 bases, and 11 bases lay in between. The CDR3 spans 14 residues. The germline V gene has CDR1 SGHKS and CDR2 YYEKEE (reference sequence). The CDR3 loop reads CASSLILGGEKLFF. The DNA of the CDR3 is TGTGCCAGCAGCTTGATACTGGGGGGTGAAAAACTGTTTTTT.

The chain has TRBV10-2 and TRBJ2-5; D remains unclear. Trimming cost V 5 bases and J 0 bases, with 16 bases left between them. Germline loops: CDR1 WSHSY, CDR2 SAAADI. The CDR3 has 16 residues. CDR3 sequence: CASSPIAADDQETQYF. The CDR3 DNA reads as TGCGCCAGCAGTCCCATCGCGGCAGACGACCAAGAGACCCAGTACTTC.

The V and J genes are TRBV28 and TRBJ2-5; TRBD2 is a possible D gene (6 bases). Germline loops: CDR1 MDHEN, CDR2 SYDVKM. CDR3 size: 18 residues. Between the trimmed V and J ends, which lost 1 base and 5 bases, there was a span of 23 bases. CDR3 DNA: TGTGCCAGCAGTTTATCAAGCGGGCCTGCAATTGGGGGTGAGACCCAGTACTTC. Residues: CASSLSSGPAIGGETQYF.

This chain uses TRBV7-9 with TRBJ2-3; D might be TRBD1 (6 bases). Germline CDR1 reads SEHNR; CDR2 reads FQNEAQ (reference sequence). Trimming took off 5 bases at V and 4 bases at J, with 16 bases between the two ends. The CDR3 is 15 residues long. The CDR3 region is CASSPTSGVPDTQYF. CDR3 sequence (DNA): TGTGCCAGCAGCCCCACGTCAGGGGTCCCAGATACGCAGTATTTT.

V is TRBV6-6 and J is TRBJ1-1; no reliable D call. The CDR3 covers 14 residues. Deletions cut 0 bases from V and 2 bases from J, with 7 bases between. From germline, CDR1 is MNHNY and CDR2 SVGAGI (reference sequence). This CDR3 reads CASSYSDSNTEAFF. The CDR3 DNA sequence: TGTGCCAGCAGTTACTCTGACTCTAACACTGAAGCTTTCTTT.

The rearrangement uses TRBV5-1 and TRBJ2-5; D is perhaps TRBD2 (7 bases). Germline CDR1 is SGHRS and CDR2 is YFSETQ. The CDR3 consists of 18 residues. Deletions cut 0 bases from V and 4 bases from J, with 22 bases between. The CDR3 DNA reads TGCGCCAGCAGCTTGGGTCGGGGGGCGAGTTTGGAAGGAGAGACCCAGTACTTC. It codes for CASSLGRGASLEGETQYF.

This chain joins TRBV7-9 and TRBJ1-6, with a tentative D call TRBD1 (6 bases). With 5 bases removed from V and 6 bases from J, the gap between germline ends came to 14 bases. CDR3 length: 15 residues. The germline V gene has CDR1 SEHNR and CDR2 FQNEAQ (reference sequence). CDR3 sequence (DNA): TGTGCCAGCAGCCATGGACAGTACCCTAATTCACCCCTCCACTTT. Its translation: CASSHGQYPNSPLHF.

The V gene is TRBV5-4, the J gene TRBJ1-3; D is uncertain. The germline V and J ends were trimmed by 0 bases and 8 bases, with 12 bases remaining between them. The germline gives CDR1 SGHNT, CDR2 YYREEE (reference sequence). The CDR3 extends over 14 amino acids. In DNA, the CDR3 is TGTGCCAGCAGCTTGGGGACCGACGAGGACACCATATATTTT. This sequence encodes CASSLGTDEDTIYF.

This chain joins TRBV7-8 and TRBJ2-5; TRBD2 matches 11 bases. V shed 4 bases and J 1 base; nucleotides not matched to a gene: 2. CDR1 SGHVS and CDR2 FQNEAQ come from the germline V gene. CDR3 length: 15 residues. CDR3 residues: CASSSGTSGQETQYF. In DNA form, the CDR3 reads TGTGCCAGCAGCTCTGGGACTAGCGGCCAAGAGACCCAGTACTTC.

The chain carries TRBV5-1 and TRBJ1-6; 7 bases map to TRBD1. Germline assignment: CDR1 SGHRS and CDR2 YFSETQ. V was pared by 0 bases and J by 6 bases, with 6 bases of the junction left unmatched. The CDR3 sequence is 16 residues long. Written as DNA, the CDR3 is TGCGCCAGCAGCTTGGCGGAGGGGGCGGGTAATTCACCCCTCCACTTT. Protein: CASSLAEGAGNSPLHF. The entire variable domain, with the rest obtained from reference TRBV5-1 and TRBJ1-6, is as follows: KAGVTQTPRYLIKTRGQQVTLSCSPISGHRSVSWYQQTPGQGLQFLFEYFSETQRNKGNFPGRFSGRQFSNSRSEMNVSTLELGDSALYLCASSLAEGAGNSPLHFGNGTRLTVT.